This T cell receptor beta chain was sequenced during a study of monozygotic twins with inflammatory bowel disease. Each CDR3 protein gets one entry in TCRdb, which reprocessed the 5' RACE reads and gives no DNA. The sample has approximately 400,000 distinct CDR3 sequences. The CDR3 is made up of 16 amino acids. Germline V gene sequence: CDR1 DFQATT, CDR2 SNEGSKA (reference sequence). This receptor was obtained from a human donor with ulcerative colitis or Crohn's disease, or a healthy co-twin of an affected twin (not recorded which). The sequenced sample was blood. The chain carries TRBV20-1 and TRBJ2-3; as DNA is missing, the TRBD1 call by TCRdb cannot be tested. CDR3 residues: CSARDWAKTSADTQYF.